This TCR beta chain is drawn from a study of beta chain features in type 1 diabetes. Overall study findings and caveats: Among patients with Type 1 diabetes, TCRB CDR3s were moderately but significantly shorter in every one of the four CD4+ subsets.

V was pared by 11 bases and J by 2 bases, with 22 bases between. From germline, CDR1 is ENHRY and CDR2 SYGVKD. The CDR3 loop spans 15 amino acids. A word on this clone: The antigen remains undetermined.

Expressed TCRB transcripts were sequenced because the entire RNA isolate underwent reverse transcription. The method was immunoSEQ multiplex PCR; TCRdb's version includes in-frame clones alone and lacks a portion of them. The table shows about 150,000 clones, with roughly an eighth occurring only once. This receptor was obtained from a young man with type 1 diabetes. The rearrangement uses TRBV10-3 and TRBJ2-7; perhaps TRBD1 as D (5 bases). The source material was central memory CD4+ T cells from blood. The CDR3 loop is CASGEGRDRPYEQYF. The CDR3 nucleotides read TGTGCCTCTGGAGAAGGCAGGGATCGTCCCTACGAGCAGTACTTC.